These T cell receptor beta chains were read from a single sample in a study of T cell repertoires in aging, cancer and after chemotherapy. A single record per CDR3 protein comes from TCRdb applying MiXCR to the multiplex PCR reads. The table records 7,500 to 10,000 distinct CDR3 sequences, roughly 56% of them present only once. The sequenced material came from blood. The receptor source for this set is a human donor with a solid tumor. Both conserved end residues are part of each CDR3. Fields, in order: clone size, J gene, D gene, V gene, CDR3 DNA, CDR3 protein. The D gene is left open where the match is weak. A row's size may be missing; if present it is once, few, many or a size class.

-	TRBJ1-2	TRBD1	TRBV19	TGTGCCAGTAGTAGACGGGACAGACTATACTATGGCTACACCTTC	CASSRRDRLYYGYTF
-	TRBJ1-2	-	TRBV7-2	TGTGCCAGCAGCTTAGAAACACCTAACTATGGCTACACCTTC	CASSLETPNYGYTF
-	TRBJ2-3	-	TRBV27	TGTGCCAGCAGTTTATACGGAGGCACAGATACGCAGTATTTT	CASSLYGGTDTQYF
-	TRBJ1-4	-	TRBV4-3	TGCGTCAGCAGCCAAAACCCTGGATTGTGGTTTGACGAAAAACTGTTTTTT	CVSSQNPGLWFDEKLFF
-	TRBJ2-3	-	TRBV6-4	TGTGTTCCGGGCACAGATACGCAGTATTTT	CVPGTDTQYF
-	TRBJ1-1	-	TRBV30	TGTGCCTGGATCGGGCCCCGGGGCACTGAAGCTTTCTTT	CAWIGPRGTEAFF
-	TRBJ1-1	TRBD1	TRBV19	TGTGCCAGTAGAGGGACAGGGGCCGGTCCAGCTTTCTTT	CASRGTGAGPAFF
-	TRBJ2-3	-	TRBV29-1	TGCAGCGTTGAAGGAGCCTATAGGACAGATACGCAGTATTTT	CSVEGAYRTDTQYF
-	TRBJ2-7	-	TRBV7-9	TGTGCCAGCAGCTTACTCGGGGGCGCTACGTCTTCCCACTTC	CASSLLGGATSSHF
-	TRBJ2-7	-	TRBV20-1	TGCAGTGCTCTCGAGCGGGCTACCCTCGGCGAGCAGTACTTC	CSALERATLGEQYF
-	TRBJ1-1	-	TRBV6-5	TGTGCCAGCAGTTGGGGAGACATGAACACTGAAGCTTTCTTT	CASSWGDMNTEAFF
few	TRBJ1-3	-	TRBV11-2	TGTGCCAGCAGCTTAGATAGTCGGTCAGGAAACACCATATATTTT	CASSLDSRSGNTIYF
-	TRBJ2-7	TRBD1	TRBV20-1	TGCAGTGCTATTGCCAGGGGGTCCTACGAGCAGTACTTC	CSAIARGSYEQYF
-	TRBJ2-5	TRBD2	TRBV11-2	TGTGCCAGCAGCTCGACTAGCGGGAGTACAGAGACCCAGTACTTC	CASSSTSGSTETQYF
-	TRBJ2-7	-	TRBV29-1	TGCAGCACACTGGGGGGGGCAAGCTACGAGCAGTACTTC	CSTLGGASYEQYF
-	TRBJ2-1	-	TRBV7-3	TGTGCCAGCAGCTTACTTGCGCGAGGCTCCTACAATGAGCAGTTCTTC	CASSLLARGSYNEQFF
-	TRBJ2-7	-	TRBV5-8	TGTGCCAGCAGCCCCTTCGCGGGACCTTACGAGCAGTACTTC	CASSPFAGPYEQYF
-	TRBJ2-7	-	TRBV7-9	TGTGCCAGCAGCTTGGAGGTGTTCTACGAGCAGTACTTC	CASSLEVFYEQYF
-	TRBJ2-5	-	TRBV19	TGTGCCAGTAGCTCCTCGGCGGCAGGGAGAGAGACCCAGTACTTC	CASSSSAAGRETQYF
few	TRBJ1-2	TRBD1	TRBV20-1	TGCAGTGCTAAACCCTTCGACAGGGGAGGCTATGGCTACACCTTC	CSAKPFDRGGYGYTF
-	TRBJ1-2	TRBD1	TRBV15	TGTGCCACCAGCAGAGGCCCCCAGGGGGGTATTGACTATGGCTACACCTTC	CATSRGPQGGIDYGYTF
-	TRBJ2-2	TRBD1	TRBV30	TGTGCCTGGAGTCTTCCGGGACAGAACCCTTCAAACACCGGGGAGCTGTTTTTT	CAWSLPGQNPSNTGELFF
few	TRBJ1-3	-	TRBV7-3	TGTGCCAGCAGCTTAAGGTCAGGACCTGGAAACACCATATATTTT	CASSLRSGPGNTIYF
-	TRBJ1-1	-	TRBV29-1	TGCAGCGCTCCCTCTCAGGGAGGAGGGACTGAAGCTTTCTTT	CSAPSQGGGTEAFF
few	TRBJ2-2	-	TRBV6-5	TGTGCCAGCAGTTACTTTACTAGGACACTTCGTTGGGACACCGGGGAGCTGTTTTTT	CASSYFTRTLRWDTGELFF
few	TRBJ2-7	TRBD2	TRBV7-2	TGTGCCAGCACCCTTGGGGGGAGGGCCTACGAGCAGTACTTC	CASTLGGRAYEQYF